This TCR beta chain was sequenced in a study of blood T cell repertoires in COVID-19. As handled by the study authors: The authors estimated nucleated cell counts from reference gene primer amplification. Clones were sequenced by immunoSEQ multiplex PCR, and TCRdb holds only the in-frame ones, with some missing. The V and J calls and clone size are taken from that table; D and trimming were inferred from the DNA. The table shows about 100,000 clones, with roughly 85% occurring only once. V was trimmed by 2 bases and J by 1 base, leaving 6 bases between them. Germline CDR1 and CDR2: KGHSY and FQNENV. CDR3 length equals 13 residues.

The receptor comes from an older woman with active or convalescent COVID-19. The sequenced sample was peripheral blood. The genes are TRBV16 and TRBJ2-7; D is unresolved. The CDR3 protein is CASSQAVSYEQYF. In DNA, the CDR3 is TGTGCCAGCAGCCAAGCAGTATCCTACGAGCAGTACTTC.